This T cell receptor (beta chain) was sequenced during a study of beta chain features in type 1 diabetes. Overall study: The samples had 107,917,701 sorted cells examined in all.

Investigators reverse transcribed all isolated RNA, so they sequenced expressed TCRB transcripts. Some clones are missing from TCRdb's copy, which holds only in-frame ones; the method was immunoSEQ multiplex PCR. The table has approximately 330,000 clones, approximately 9.9% seen once. The study's findings and limits: Any PCR bias toward short templates would affect both groups alike. The naive, central memory and Treg TCRB repertoires of patients appeared to be more similar to one another than those of healthy donors.

Approximately 0.11 L of blood, on average, came from one heparinised draw per donor. This CDR3 region has 15 residues. Turning to this clone: As yet, its antigen is unknown.

The J gene is TRBJ2-7, the V gene TRBV21-1; TRBD2 is the table's D call and was not checked against the DNA. TRBV21-1 is designated a pseudogene. This TCR was recovered from a woman in her twenties or thirties in good health. Sequencing was done on a sample of naive CD4+ T cells from blood. CDR3 amino acids: CASSQRAHFSYEQYF. The CDR3 nucleotides are TGTGCCAGCAGCCAACGCGCCCACTTCTCCTACGAGCAGTACTTC.